This T cell receptor (beta chain) was retrieved from a study of blood T cell repertoires in COVID-19. Study context: T cells, B-cell-depleted T cells, or PBMCs supplied cDNA or gDNA.

This table comes from immunoSEQ multiplex PCR, and its TCRdb copy is limited to in-frame clones, with some not included. The sample contains roughly 150,000 clones, around four fifths of which appear only once. Trimming left V 8 bases short and J 3 bases short, with 12 bases between. The CDR3 extends over 13 amino acids. Germline V gene sequence: CDR1 MDHEN, CDR2 SYDVKM. The rearrangement uses TRBV28 and TRBJ2-3, with D unclear. The sample comprised peripheral blood. The sequence was collected from a woman aged 80 or over with COVID-19, enrolled during active disease. In DNA form, the CDR3 reads TGTGCCAGCCGCCGGGTGTTGACAGATACGCAGTATTTT. Protein: CASRRVLTDTQYF.